The 5 T cell receptor beta chains listed next were all sequenced from one sample in a study of blood T cells in healthy people across ages. The use of a sample-barcoded 5' primer and a J-beta primer mix characterized a second PCR of roughly 6 to 11 cycles. MiXCR, applied by TCRdb to the 5' RACE reads, yields one record per CDR3 protein. The sample includes about 1.8 million distinct CDR3 sequences, roughly 49% of them seen just once. The sequenced sample consisted of blood. These receptor sequences come from a woman in her 40s in good health.

This clonotype was counted only a few times. The chain uses TRBV12-3 or TRBV12-4 and TRBJ1-2; D remains ambiguous. V lost 3 bases, J lost 7 bases, and 9 bases lay in between. The CDR3 totals 12 residues. Here the CDR3 reads CASSLVVTGYTF. The CDR3 region has the DNA TGTGCCAGCAGTTTGGTGGTTACTGGCTACACCTTC.

The rearrangement links TRBV7-2 to TRBJ1-2; TRBD1 aligns across 8 bases. The CDR3 consists of 14 residues. Germline V lookup: CDR1 SGHTA, CDR2 FQGNSA. V lost 7 bases and J lost 6; bases outside the gene matches: 10. Here the CDR3 DNA reads TGTGCCAGCAACCCTCGGACAGGGAGGGATGGCTACACCTTC. It specifies CASNPRTGRDGYTF.

This clonotype was observed a handful of times. The J gene is TRBJ2-5, the V gene TRBV18; TRBD1 aligns across 7 bases. Per the germline V gene, CDR1 is KGHSH and CDR2 is LQKENI. The CDR3 is 13 amino acids. The chain's CDR3 is CASSPDRVGTQYF. CDR3 nucleotide sequence: TGTGCTAGCAGCCCCGACAGGGTTGGGACCCAGTACTTC.

The CDR3 region is CASRPRGLGGETQYF. The CDR3 DNA follows: TGTGCCAGCAGACCCAGGGGGTTAGGGGGAGAGACCCAGTACTTC. The chain joins TRBV27 to TRBJ2-5; 7 bases are a match to TRBD1. The J segment lost 4 bases and the V segment lost 6 bases, leaving 11 bases of the junction unmatched. Germline-derived CDR1 and CDR2 are MNHEY and SMNVEV (reference sequence). CDR3 length: 15 amino acids.

This clonotype was picked up a small number of times. The CDR3 coding sequence is TGTGCCATCAGTGATCTCGGGGCCTACAATGAGCAGTTCTTC. Translating gives CAISDLGAYNEQFF. V usage is TRBV10-3 and J usage is TRBJ2-1; a weak D match, TRBD2 (5 bases). Germline V gives CDR1 ENHRY, CDR2 SYGVKD. CDR3 length: 14 residues. V lost 3 bases, J lost 2 bases, and 8 bases lay in between.